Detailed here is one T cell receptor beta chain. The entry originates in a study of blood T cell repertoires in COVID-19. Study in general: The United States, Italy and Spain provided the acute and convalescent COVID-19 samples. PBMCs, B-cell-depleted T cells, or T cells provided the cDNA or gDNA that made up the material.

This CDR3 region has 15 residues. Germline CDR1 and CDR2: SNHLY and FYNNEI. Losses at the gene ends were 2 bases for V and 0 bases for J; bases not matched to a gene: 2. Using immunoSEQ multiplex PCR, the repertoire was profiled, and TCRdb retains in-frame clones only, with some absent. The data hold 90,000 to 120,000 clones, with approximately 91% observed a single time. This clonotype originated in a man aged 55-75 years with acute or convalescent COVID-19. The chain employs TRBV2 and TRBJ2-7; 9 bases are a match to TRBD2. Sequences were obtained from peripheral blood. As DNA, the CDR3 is TGTGCCAGCAGTGAACTAGCGGGAAACTCCTACGAGCAGTACTTC. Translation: CASSELAGNSYEQYF.